This section outlines one T cell receptor (beta chain) sequence together with its context. Its antigen is still unknown. This record comes from a study of somatic mutations in cytotoxic T cells in rheumatoid arthritis. The study, taken as a whole, reports: Statistical analysis of the slight TRBV07 underrepresentation in rheumatoid arthritis patients did not adjust for multiple comparisons. There was no knowledge of the antigen targets of the expanded CD8+ clones. Statistically, CD8+ T-cell clonality was not significantly distinct between individuals with rheumatoid arthritis and age-matched healthy controls.

TCRdb's copy holds only in-frame clones and misses some; the assay was immunoSEQ multiplex PCR. The data hold thousands of clones, with 70% observed a single time. The CDR3 has 14 amino acids. Germline V gene sequence: CDR1 MNHEY, CDR2 SMNVEV (reference sequence). Trimming removed 5 bases from V and 1 base from J, with 12 bases in between. The chain recombines TRBV27 with TRBJ2-7; tentative D call: TRBD1 (6 bases). Sequences were obtained from CD8+ T cells sorted from blood. The clonotype comes from a man aged 35 to 55 in good health. CDR3 loop: CASSTPGQSYEQYF. CDR3 sequence (DNA): TGTGCCAGCAGTACCCCGGGACAATCCTACGAGCAGTACTTC.